One and the same sample provided the 14 T cell receptor beta chains below, sequenced in a study of cytomegalovirus exposure and HLA in healthy donors. The PCR employed 60 Vbeta primers together with 13 Jbeta primers. Libraries were prepared by immunoSEQ multiplex PCR; TCRdb keeps only in-frame clonotypes and omits some of them. The data contain approximately 100,000 clones, more than 75% of them singletons. What was sequenced was PBMCs. All receptors derive from a human donor in good health.

The chain employs TRBV7-2 and TRBJ1-1, with TRBD1 as a possible D gene (5 bases). Deletions cut 2 bases from V and 10 bases from J, with 17 bases between. This CDR3 contains 14 residues. The germline CDR1 and CDR2 sequences are SGHTA and FQGNSA. The CDR3 DNA reads as TGTGCCAGCAGCTTATTCGCAGGGTCGGATGGAGCTTTCTTT. Translated: CASSLFAGSDGAFF. Filled out from reference TRBV7-2 and TRBJ1-1, the complete variable domain reads GAGVSQSPSNKVTEKGKDVELRCDPISGHTALYWYRQSLGQGLEFLIYFQGNSAPDKSGLPSDRFSAERTGGSVSTLTIQRTQQEDSAVYLCASSLFAGSDGAFFGQGTRLTVV.

The chain has TRBV19 and TRBJ1-5; no clear D gene. The CDR3 length is 14 residues. Germline V gene sequence: CDR1 LNHDA, CDR2 SQIVND (reference sequence). Trimming pared 3 bases from V and 4 bases from J, leaving 10 bases between. This CDR3 is CASSMSHRNQPQHF. CDR3 coding DNA: TGTGCCAGTAGTATGAGCCACAGAAATCAGCCCCAGCATTTT.

V and J are TRBV30 and TRBJ1-4; 8 bases map to TRBD1. The germline V gene encodes CDR1 GTSNPN and CDR2 SVGIG (reference sequence). The CDR3 is 14 residues long. V trimming: 4 bases; J trimming: 8 bases; junction bases outside the gene matches: 9. CDR3 sequence reads: CAWNKRQGWEKLFF. The CDR3 DNA sequence: TGTGCCTGGAATAAGCGACAGGGGTGGGAAAAACTGTTTTTT.

This chain uses TRBV6-5 with TRBJ1-2, with D possibly matching TRBD1 (5 bases). The CDR3 consists of 15 residues. Germline CDR1 and CDR2: MNHEY and SVGAGI. Deletions cut 0 bases from V and 2 bases from J, with 10 bases between. CDR3 coding DNA: TGTGCCAGCAGTTACTCTCGGGCAGGGAACTATGGCTACACCTTC. It translates to CASSYSRAGNYGYTF.

There are a few counts of this clone. The chain joins TRBV5-4 to TRBJ1-1, with TRBD1 identical over 12 bases. Trimming took 4 bases from V and 5 from J; bases not matched to a gene: 12. Germline CDR1 SGHNT, CDR2 YYREEE (reference sequence). The CDR3 has 17 residues. Written as DNA, the CDR3 is TGTGCCAGCAGCCTATGGGACAGGGGGCGCGAGGGGACTGAAGCTTTCTTT. Protein sequence: CASSLWDRGREGTEAFF.

The chain is built from TRBV18 and TRBJ2-1; TRBD2 aligns across 12 bases. The V segment lost 0 bases and the J segment 7 bases; nucleotides outside the gene matches: 4. The CDR3 covers 16 residues. From germline, CDR1 is KGHSH and CDR2 LQKENI. Here the CDR3 DNA reads TGTGCCAGCTCACCACCGGCTCTAGCGGGAGGGAATGAGCAGTTCTTC. It is translated as CASSPPALAGGNEQFF.

The chain is built from TRBV18 and TRBJ1-2; no reliable D call. CDR3 length equals 13 residues. V lost 8 bases, J lost 6 bases, and 16 bases lay in between. CDR1 is KGHSH and CDR2 is LQKENI in the germline V gene. The CDR3 DNA follows: TGTGCCAGCCCAGTGGGGAGAGGTGATGGCTACACCTTC. This sequence encodes CASPVGRGDGYTF. The variable domain in full, with the rest retrieved from reference TRBV18 and TRBJ1-2, is NAGVMQNPRHLVRRRGQEARLRCSPMKGHSHVYWYRQLPEEGLKFMVYLQKENIIDESGMPKERFSAEFPKEGPSILRIQQVVRGDSAAYFCASPVGRGDGYTFGSGTRLTVV.

The sample holds one count of this clone. The CDR3 region is CASSFDRWETQYF. CDR3 nucleotide sequence: TGCGCCAGCAGCTTCGATCGGTGGGAGACCCAGTACTTC. The rearrangement links TRBV5-1 to TRBJ2-5, with D unresolved. The CDR3 extends over 13 amino acids. Germline V gene lookup returns CDR1 SGHRS and CDR2 YFSETQ. With 2 bases removed from V and 5 bases from J, the gap between germline ends came to 10 bases.

V is TRBV27 and J is TRBJ2-1; tentatively, D is TRBD1 (6 bases). The CDR3 consists of 14 residues. V shed 0 bases and J shed 6 bases, with 9 bases lying between them. Germline V lookup: CDR1 MNHEY, CDR2 SMNVEV (reference sequence). The CDR3 region has the DNA TGTGCCAGCAGTTTATCAACAGGGATCAATGAGCAGTTCTTC. It translates to CASSLSTGINEQFF.

This clone was counted once. This sequence joins TRBV27 and TRBJ2-7; 8 bases fit TRBD1. Germline CDR1 reads MNHEY; CDR2 reads SMNVEV (reference sequence). CDR3 length: 16 residues. V trimming: 1 base; J trimming: 2 bases; junction bases outside the gene matches: 7. The CDR3 DNA follows: TGTGCCAGCAGTTTATTCGCTGGACAGGGACCCTACGAGCAGTACTTC. This translates into CASSLFAGQGPYEQYF.

The J gene is TRBJ2-2, the V gene TRBV4-2; TRBD2 matches at 8 bases. Germline assignment: CDR1 LGHNA and CDR2 YNFKEQ. V lost 2 bases, J lost 6 bases, and 5 bases stayed unmatched. CDR3 size: 15 residues. The CDR3, as DNA: TGTGCCAGCAGCCAACCGGGACTAGGGGCCGGGGAGCTGTTTTTT. It specifies CASSQPGLGAGELFF.

The rearrangement uses TRBV5-1 and TRBJ2-2; D is unclear. V was cut by 0 bases and J by 0 bases, with 9 bases left in between. CDR3 length: 16 residues. Germline V gene data show CDR1 as SGHRS and CDR2 as YFSETQ. The CDR3 DNA reads as TGCGCCAGCAGCTTGGCCGTGGCGGCGAACACCGGGGAGCTGTTTTTT. Amino acids: CASSLAVAANTGELFF.

Comment on this clone: The junction shows a germline mismatch at one end, possibly a read error. CDR3 DNA sequence: TGTGCAAGCAGGGTCGACAGGGGGGGTTACAATGAGCAGTTCTTC. Translation gives CASRVDRGGYNEQFF. V gene TRBV2 combines with J gene TRBJ2-1, with 9 bases aligning to TRBD1. The CDR3 loop spans 15 amino acids. Germline CDR1 and CDR2: SNHLY and FYNNEI.

The chain couples TRBV6-5 to TRBJ1-1; TRBD1 is a possible D gene (6 bases). Germline lookup yields CDR1 MNHEY and CDR2 SVGAGI. The CDR3 spans 15 residues. V was shortened by 2 bases and J by 4 bases, with 14 bases between the two germline ends. The CDR3 spells CASSYLAGASTEAFF. CDR3 sequence (DNA): TGTGCCAGCAGTTACCTTGCGGGGGCGAGCACTGAAGCTTTCTTT.